This T cell receptor beta chain was identified during a study of identical twins. General study findings and limits: The authors drew conclusions from cross-sectional statistical analysis rather than following the same donors. Weaker excess sharing between twins was seen in beta out-of-frame sequences.

In TCRdb, the 5' RACE reads were re-called with MiXCR into one record per CDR3 protein. The sample holds approximately 670,000 distinct CDR3 sequences, around 6.1% seen once. Healthy Caucasians, and only they, were the donors. This clonotype was picked up a small number of times. Its antigen remains unidentified. Sequencing input: naive T cells sorted from blood. This sequence originates from a man between 18 and 35 years old in good health.

CDR3 sequence (DNA): TGTGCCAGCAGACCGGGGCTTGGAACCTCCTACGAGCAGTACTTC. It is translated as CASRPGLGTSYEQYF. This chain links TRBV28 with TRBJ2-7, with D perhaps TRBD1 or TRBD2 (5 bases each). Trimming cost V 6 bases and J 0 bases, with 15 bases left between them. CDR1 is MDHEN and CDR2 is SYDVKM in the germline V gene. This CDR3 has 15 residues. The variable domain in full, completed from reference TRBV28 and TRBJ2-7, reads DVKVTQSSRYLVKRTGEKVFLECVQDMDHENMFWYRQDPGLGLRLIYFSYDVKMKEKGDIPEGYSVSREKKERFSLILESASTNQTSMYLCASRPGLGTSYEQYFGPGTRLTVT.